Listed below are T cell receptor beta chains from one sample, sequenced in a study of tumor-infiltrating lymphocytes in oesophageal squamous cell carcinoma. One entry per CDR3 protein results from TCRdb running MiXCR on the PCR reads. The sample consists of about 14,000 distinct CDR3 sequences, almost 50% of them appearing once. The sample consisted of blood. These TCRs come from a male donor with esophageal squamous cell carcinoma. CDR3s include the opening cysteine and the closing phenylalanine or tryptophan. A D gene is named only where the DNA matches it firmly. Size tells how often a clone was seen (once, few, many) or the class of an expanded clone, and some rows leave it out.

. TRBJ2-4 TRBV2 many 11 CASSEGDIQYF TGTGCCAGCAGTGAGGGGGACATTCAGTACTTC
. TRBJ2-7 TRBV24-1 many 14 CATSDRDTTYEQYF TGTGCCACCAGTGACCGGGACACCACCTACGAGCAGTACTTC
TRBD1 TRBJ2-5 TRBV12-3/TRBV12-4 few 16 CASSLAQGVYNSPLHF TGTGCCAGCAGTTTAGCCCAGGGGGTCTATAATTCACCCCTCCACTTC
TRBD1 TRBJ2-7 TRBV7-2 large 20 CASSLSISTSGTGFSYEQYF TGTGCCAGCAGCTTATCGATATCAACCTCCGGGACAGGGTTCTCCTACGAGCAGTACTTC
TRBD2 TRBJ2-3 TRBV7-3 . 17 CASSLEASGKPTDTQYF TGTGCCAGCAGCCTAGAGGCTAGCGGGAAACCCACAGATACGCAGTATTTT
. TRBJ2-2 TRBV6-6 medium-sized 17 CASSYSYPPYYTGELFF TGTGCCAGCAGTTACTCTTACCCGCCATATTACACCGGGGAGCTGTTTTTT
TRBD1 TRBJ2-3 TRBV5-4 . 16 CASSSAKDRAGDTQYF TGTGCCAGCAGCTCTGCCAAGGACAGGGCAGGAGATACGCAGTATTTT
TRBD2 TRBJ2-4 TRBV9 . 16 CASSVGGTRSYNEQYF TGTGCCAGCAGCGTAGGTGGGACTAGATCCTACAATGAGCAGTACTTC
. TRBJ2-2 TRBV20-1 . 14 CSARGQLNTGELFF TGCAGTGCTAGAGGACAGTTAAACACCGGGGAGCTGTTTTTT
. TRBJ1-1 TRBV7-9 medium-sized 15 CASSLERVLNTEAFF TGTGCCAGCAGCTTAGAGAGGGTCCTTAACACTGAAGCTTTCTTT
. TRBJ1-2 TRBV20-1 . 14 CSARDDRAGYGYTF TGCAGTGCTAGAGACGACCGGGCCGGCTATGGCTACACCTTC
. TRBJ2-7 TRBV7-6 . 13 CASTSEGGFEQYF TGTGCCAGCACCTCGGAAGGGGGATTCGAGCAGTACTTC
TRBD2 TRBJ2-7 TRBV7-9 . 15 CASSRNSGRGYEQYF TGTGCCAGCAGCCGAAATAGCGGGAGGGGCTACGAGCAGTACTTC
TRBD1 TRBJ1-1 TRBV7-9 medium-sized 14 CASSLDGTGREAFF TGTGCCAGCAGCTTAGATGGGACAGGACGTGAAGCTTTCTTT
. TRBJ2-1 TRBV7-8 . 13 CASSFAGPNEQFF TGTGCCAGCAGCTTCGCAGGGCCCAATGAGCAGTTCTTC
. TRBJ2-3 TRBV19 . 11 CASMFGDTQYF TGTGCCAGTATGTTTGGAGATACGCAGTATTTT
. TRBJ2-7 TRBV11-3 . 14 CASSLSFQGYEQYF TGTGCCAGCAGCTTAAGTTTTCAGGGCTACGAGCAGTACTTC
. TRBJ1-1 TRBV3-1 . 13 CASSRQGGTEAFF TGTGCCAGCAGCCGTCAGGGTGGAACTGAAGCTTTCTTT
. TRBJ2-7 TRBV7-2 once 14 CASSLAQGRYEQYF TGTGCCAGCAGCTTAGCACAGGGACGCTACGAGCAGTACTTC
. TRBJ2-2 TRBV7-2 . 11 CASSFYGELFF TGTGCCAGCAGCTTCTACGGGGAGCTGTTTTTT
. TRBJ1-6 TRBV2 . 14 CASSTTGSGSPLHF TGTGCCAGCAGTACTACAGGGTCAGGTTCACCCCTCCACTTT
TRBD1 TRBJ2-7 TRBV5-4 many 14 CASSLDRGSYEQYF TGCGCCAGCAGCTTGGACAGGGGAAGCTACGAGCAGTACTTC
. TRBJ1-1 TRBV6-1 medium-sized 12 CASSYSGVSAFF TGTGCCAGCAGCTATTCAGGGGTGTCAGCTTTCTTT
TRBD1 TRBJ1-2 TRBV5-5 . 15 CASSLVRGQNYGYTF TGTGCCAGCAGCTTGGTAAGGGGGCAGAACTATGGCTACACCTTC